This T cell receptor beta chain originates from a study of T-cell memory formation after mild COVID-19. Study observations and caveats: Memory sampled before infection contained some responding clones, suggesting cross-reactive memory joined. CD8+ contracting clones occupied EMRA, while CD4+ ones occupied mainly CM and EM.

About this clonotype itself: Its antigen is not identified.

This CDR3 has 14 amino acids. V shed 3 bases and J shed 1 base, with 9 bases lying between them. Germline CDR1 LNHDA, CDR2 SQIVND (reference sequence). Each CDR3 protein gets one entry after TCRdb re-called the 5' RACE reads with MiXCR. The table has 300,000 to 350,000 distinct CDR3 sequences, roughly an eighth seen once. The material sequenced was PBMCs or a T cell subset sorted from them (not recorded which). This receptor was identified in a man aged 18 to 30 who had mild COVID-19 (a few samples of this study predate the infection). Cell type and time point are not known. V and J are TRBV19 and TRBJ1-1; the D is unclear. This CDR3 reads CASSIWAGNTEAFF. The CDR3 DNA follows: TGTGCCAGTAGTATCTGGGCGGGGAACACTGAAGCTTTCTTT.